The 7 T cell receptor beta chains given below trace back to one sample, sequenced in a study of T cells after yellow fever vaccination. In TCRdb, the 5' RACE reads were re-called with MiXCR into one record per CDR3 protein. Counted here are about 400,000 distinct CDR3 sequences, approximately 5.7% occurring once; the ten biggest clones make up around 16%. The specimen comprised PBMCs, sampled 5 days after the yellow fever booster vaccination. Receptor source: a man younger than 45 who received the YFV17D yellow fever vaccine.

There are a few counts of this clonotype. The chain carries TRBV15 and TRBJ2-7, with D tentatively TRBD1 or TRBD2 (5 bases each). Germline lookup yields CDR1 LNHNV and CDR2 YYDKDF (reference sequence). Trimming left V 2 bases short and J 0 bases short, with 17 bases between. The CDR3 has 17 residues. The CDR3, as DNA: TGTGCCACCAGCAGACTTACCGGGGCCCGGAGCTCCTACGAGCAGTACTTC. This translates into CATSRLTGARSSYEQYF.

This clonotype was seen more than once but under ten times. The J gene is TRBJ1-2, the V gene TRBV29-1; no firm D call. In germline, CDR1 is SQVTM, CDR2 ANQGSEA. V lost 0 bases and J 7 bases, leaving 15 bases between the germline ends. The CDR3 has 14 amino acids. In DNA form, the CDR3 reads TGCAGCGTTGAAGAGTCATTAGGGTCTTCTGGCTACACCTTC. This translates into CSVEESLGSSGYTF.

A remark on this clonotype: This likely comes from a read error, as the CDR3 has no conserved phenylalanine or tryptophan at its end. The chain combines TRBV18 with TRBJ2-1, with TRBD1 matching over 9 bases. Germline CDR1 is KGHSH and CDR2 is LQKENI. V was pared by 6 bases and J by 8 bases, with 14 bases of the junction left unmatched. The CDR3 runs to 16 residues. CDR3 protein: CASSPIPGQGIHEQFS. The CDR3 coding sequence is TGTGCCAGCTCGCCGATTCCGGGACAGGGTATCCATGAGCAGTTCTCC.

This clonotype appeared a few times. The chain has TRBV20-1 and TRBJ2-1; 10 bases line up with TRBD2. Trimming removed 1 base from V and 4 bases from J; junction bases left unmatched: 4. Looked up from germline, CDR1 is DFQATT and CDR2 is SNEGSKA (reference sequence). The CDR3 has 15 residues. CDR3 amino acids: CSARALAGEYNEQFF. The CDR3 DNA reads TGCAGTGCTAGAGCCCTAGCGGGAGAATACAATGAGCAGTTCTTC.

V is TRBV7-2 and J is TRBJ2-1; D call uncertain. With 3 bases removed from V and 5 bases from J, the gap between germline ends came to 11 bases. Germline lookup yields CDR1 SGHTA and CDR2 FQGNSA. CDR3 length equals 14 residues. The CDR3 sequence is CASSFHYRDNEQFF. Here the CDR3 DNA reads TGTGCCAGCAGCTTCCACTATCGAGACAATGAGCAGTTCTTC.

This clonotype showed up just a few times. The chain joins TRBV5-4 to TRBJ2-7; D not certain. The CDR3 runs to 13 residues. V was trimmed by 4 bases and J by 1 base, leaving 9 bases between them. Germline V gene data show CDR1 as SGHNT and CDR2 as YYREEE (reference sequence). CDR3 sequence reads: CASSTQASYEQYF. The DNA for the CDR3 is TGTGCCAGCAGCACTCAGGCTTCCTACGAGCAGTACTTC.

This clonotype was seen at least ten times. The CDR3 coding sequence is TGCGCCAGCAGCTTGGGACCGATTTCTAGCAATCAGCCCCAGCATTTT. Protein sequence: CASSLGPISSNQPQHF. The rearrangement joins TRBV5-1 to TRBJ1-5; D not resolved. Trimming removed 0 bases at V and 0 bases at J, with 10 bases between. The CDR3 runs to 16 residues. The germline V gene encodes CDR1 SGHRS and CDR2 YFSETQ.